Shown below are 7 T cell receptor beta chains from a single sample sequenced in a study of OX40 agonist ivuxolimab in advanced cancers. Sequencing used immunoSEQ multiplex PCR; TCRdb keeps in-frame clones, though not all of them. The repertoire holds more than 20,000 clones, with 75% to 90% as singletons. Source: CD4+ or CD8+ T cells sorted from blood, taken in a trial of the OX40 agonist ivuxolimab. These receptors all stem from an adult with an advanced solid tumor such as melanoma, head and neck, liver or kidney cancer.

V and J are TRBV7-6 and TRBJ2-7; 7 bases align to TRBD1. There are 14 residues in the CDR3. Germline CDR1 SGHVS, CDR2 FNYEAQ. The V gene end was trimmed by 5 bases and the J gene end by 2 bases; junction bases not matched to a gene: 6. The CDR3 nucleotides read TGTGCCAGCAGCCTAGACGACAGGGCCTACGAGCAGTACTTC. Translation gives CASSLDDRAYEQYF.

This sequence joins TRBV11-2 and TRBJ2-7, with D unresolved. Trimming cost V 5 bases and J 7 bases, with 9 bases left between them. Germline lookup yields CDR1 SGHAT and CDR2 FQNNGV. The CDR3 spans 11 residues. The CDR3, as DNA: TGTGCCAGCAGCCCCGCTCTAGAGCAGTACTTC. Translated, it gives CASSPALEQYF.

The J gene is TRBJ2-5, the V gene TRBV5-4; 10 bases fit TRBD1. V was pared by 3 bases and J by 4 bases, with 6 bases of the junction left unmatched. The CDR3 has 15 amino acids. Germline V lookup: CDR1 SGHNT, CDR2 YYREEE (reference sequence). The CDR3 coding sequence is TGTGCCAGCAGCTCCGGGACAGGGGTTCGAGAGACCCAGTACTTC. Translated: CASSSGTGVRETQYF.

The chain links TRBV5-1 to TRBJ2-1; 15 bases match TRBD2. Losses at the gene ends were 4 bases for V and 3 bases for J; bases not matched to a gene: 11. Germline V CDR1 and CDR2: SGHRS, YFSETQ. The CDR3 spans 19 residues. Here the CDR3 DNA reads TGCGCCAGCAGCCATTGGACTAGCGGGAGGGAAGGCCTCTACAATGAGCAGTTCTTC. It encodes CASSHWTSGREGLYNEQFF.

V usage is TRBV13 and J usage is TRBJ2-2; 9 bases align to TRBD1. Germline CDR1 and CDR2: PRHDT and FYEKMQ (reference sequence). Trimming removed 5 bases from V and 4 bases from J; junction bases left unmatched: 11. This CDR3 spans 17 amino acids. CDR3 DNA sequence: TGTGCCAGCAGCCGTACGCGACAGGGGGGCGGCACCGGGGAGCTGTTTTTT. It codes for CASSRTRQGGGTGELFF.

The V call is TRBV7-2, the J call TRBJ2-1; 9 nucleotides line up with TRBD1. This CDR3 region has 16 residues. The germline gives CDR1 SGHTA, CDR2 FQGNSA. The V segment lost 2 bases and the J segment 7 bases; nucleotides outside the gene matches: 9. CDR3 sequence reads: CASSLTRDRAGNEQFF. The CDR3 region has the DNA TGTGCCAGCAGCTTAACGCGGGACAGGGCAGGGAATGAGCAGTTCTTC.

This clone appeared a few times. The rearrangement links TRBV2 to TRBJ2-1; 7 bases are a match to TRBD1. The junction had 7 bases not matched to a gene; V was cut back by 8 bases and J by 3 bases. The CDR3 contains 14 residues. The germline V gene encodes CDR1 SNHLY and CDR2 FYNNEI. The CDR3: CASLGQVRYNEQFF. The CDR3 nucleotides read TGTGCCAGCCTAGGACAGGTGCGCTACAATGAGCAGTTCTTC. Combining the CDR3 with reference TRBV2 and TRBJ2-1 gives the whole variable domain EPEVTQTPSHQVTQMGQEVILRCVPISNHLYFYWYRQILGQKVEFLVSFYNNEISEKSEIFDDQFSVERPDGSNFTLKIRSTKLEDSAMYFCASLGQVRYNEQFFGPGTRLTVL.